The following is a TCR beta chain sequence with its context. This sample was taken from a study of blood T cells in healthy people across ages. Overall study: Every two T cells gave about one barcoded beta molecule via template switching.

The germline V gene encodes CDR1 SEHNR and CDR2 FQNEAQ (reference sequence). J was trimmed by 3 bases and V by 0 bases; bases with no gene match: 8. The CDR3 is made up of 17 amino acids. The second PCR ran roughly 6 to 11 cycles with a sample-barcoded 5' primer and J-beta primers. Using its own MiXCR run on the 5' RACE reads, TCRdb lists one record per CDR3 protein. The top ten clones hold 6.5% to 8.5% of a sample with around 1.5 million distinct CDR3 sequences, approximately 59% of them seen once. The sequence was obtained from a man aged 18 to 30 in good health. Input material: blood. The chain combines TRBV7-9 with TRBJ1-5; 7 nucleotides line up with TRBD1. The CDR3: CASSLAHSGQHNQPQHF. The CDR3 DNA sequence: TGTGCCAGCAGCTTAGCGCATTCGGGACAGCACAATCAGCCCCAGCATTTT.